The rows below give T cell receptor beta chains drawn from one sample of a study of OX40 agonist ivuxolimab in advanced cancers. Produced via immunoSEQ multiplex PCR; TCRdb's table is partial and in-frame only. The table shows some 55,000 clones, with more than 75% occurring only once. The specimen comprised CD4+ or CD8+ T cells sorted from blood, sampled in a trial of the OX40 agonist ivuxolimab. The source of these receptors is an adult with an advanced solid tumor such as melanoma, head and neck, liver or kidney cancer. CDR3s include the opening cysteine and the closing phenylalanine or tryptophan. The D gene is left open where the match is weak. Clone size is not always given. Where it is, it says once, few, many or a class for expanded clones.

J gene | clone size | V gene | D gene | CDR3 DNA | CDR3 protein
TRBJ2-3 | - | TRBV19 | - | TGTGCCAGTAGTACCAGGCCAGTGACAGATACGCAGTATTTT | CASSTRPVTDTQYF
TRBJ2-1 | - | TRBV5-6 | TRBD1 | TGTGCCAGCAGCTTGGAAATGGGACAGATATTGTACAATGAGCAGTTCTTC | CASSLEMGQILYNEQFF
TRBJ1-1 | - | TRBV7-2 | - | TGTGCCAGCAGCTTAGGCTCGGGCTACACTGAAGCTTTCTTT | CASSLGSGYTEAFF
TRBJ2-1 | - | TRBV9 | TRBD2 | TGTGCCAGCAGCTCCCAGCGGGGGGGCTACAATGAGCAGTTCTTC | CASSSQRGGYNEQFF
TRBJ1-3 | - | TRBV30 | TRBD1 | TGTGCCTGGATAGTTTGCAGGGGGGATGGAAACACCATATATTTT | CAWIVCRGDGNTIYF
TRBJ2-2 | - | TRBV18 | TRBD1 | TGTGCCAGCTCACCACGACAGGGCCCCACCGGGGAGCTGTTTTTT | CASSPRQGPTGELFF
TRBJ2-1 | - | TRBV7-2 | TRBD2 | TGTGCCAGCTCTATTCGGGGGGGCGCCGACTACAATGAGCAGTTCTTC | CASSIRGGADYNEQFF
TRBJ1-3 | - | TRBV14 | - | TGTGCCAGCAGCCAAGTACAGGACTCTGGAAACACCATATATTTT | CASSQVQDSGNTIYF
TRBJ1-1 | few | TRBV6-5 | TRBD1 | TGTGCCAGCGGGACAGGGCCGAACACTGAAGCTTTCTTT | CASGTGPNTEAFF
TRBJ1-1 | - | TRBV11-3 | - | TGTGCCAGCAGCTTAGGATGGGATTCTGAAGCTTTCTTT | CASSLGWDSEAFF
TRBJ2-6 | - | TRBV6-5 | - | TGTGCCAGCAGTTACTCTAGCGGGGCCAACGTCCTGACTTTC | CASSYSSGANVLTF
TRBJ2-1 | - | TRBV19 | - | TGTGCCAGTAGTATCCTGGGGCCGTCCTCCAATGAGCAGTTCTTC | CASSILGPSSNEQFF
TRBJ1-2 | - | TRBV9 | - | TGTGCCAGCAGCGTCGACTCCGGGGCCAGCTACACCTTC | CASSVDSGASYTF
TRBJ2-5 | - | TRBV7-9 | - | TGTGCCAGCACTCATTTCCAAGAGACCCAGTACTTC | CASTHFQETQYF
TRBJ1-1 | few | TRBV30 | - | TGTGCCTGGAGCGGGATGGCTGAAGCTTTCTTT | CAWSGMAEAFF
TRBJ2-7 | once | TRBV30 | TRBD1 | TGTGCCTGGAGTGTCACAGGGGTGGGGGTATACGAGCAGTACTTC | CAWSVTGVGVYEQYF
TRBJ2-1 | few | TRBV4-2 | TRBD2 | TGTGCCAGCAGCCAACTAGCGGGGGGGCCCTACAATGAGCAGTTCTTC | CASSQLAGGPYNEQFF
TRBJ2-1 | - | TRBV28 | TRBD2 | TGTGCCAGCAGTCTGCTAGCGGGAGGGGGCAATGAGCAGTTCTTC | CASSLLAGGGNEQFF
TRBJ1-2 | - | TRBV5-1 | - | TGCGCCAGCAGCTTGACAGGGACTGGCTACACCTTC | CASSLTGTGYTF
TRBJ1-2 | - | TRBV10-3 | - | TGTGCCATCACGGCGTCAGGCTCTAACTATGGCTACACCTTC | CAITASGSNYGYTF
TRBJ2-7 | - | TRBV5-1 | TRBD1 | TGCGCCAGCAGCCCTCGGACAGGAGTCATTATCTACGAGCAGTACTTC | CASSPRTGVIIYEQYF
TRBJ2-7 | - | TRBV7-9 | - | TGTGCCAGCAGCTCCGGCAGTGGAAACGAGCAGTACTTC | CASSSGSGNEQYF
TRBJ1-1 | - | TRBV7-9 | TRBD1 | TGTGCCAGCAGCTTGGGACAGGGGGCGTCGGGGACTGAAGCTTTCTTT | CASSLGQGASGTEAFF
TRBJ1-2 | once | TRBV5-6 | TRBD1 | TGTGCCAGCAGCTTGGAGGCGACAGGGACCTATGGCTACACCTTC | CASSLEATGTYGYTF
TRBJ2-7 | - | TRBV7-2 | - | TGTGCCAGCAGCTTCCGTGCAGGGTCGAGGGAGCAGTACTTC | CASSFRAGSREQYF
TRBJ2-7 | - | TRBV27 | TRBD2 | TGTGCCAGCAGTTTAAGGGAGGGCTACGAGCAGTACTTC | CASSLREGYEQYF
TRBJ2-1 | once | TRBV7-8 | TRBD1 | TGTGCCAGCAGCGCCCGGACAGGGGCCTACAATGAGCAGTTCTTC | CASSARTGAYNEQFF
TRBJ2-5 | - | TRBV9 | - | TGTGCCAGCAGCCCACAGAGGACACCCCAGTACTTC | CASSPQRTPQYF
TRBJ2-3 | - | TRBV5-1 | - | TGCGCCAGCAGCTTGGCCAACCAGGGCTACACAGATACGCAGTATTTT | CASSLANQGYTDTQYF
TRBJ1-4 | - | TRBV2 | TRBD1 | TGTGCCAGCAATGGGGGACAGCCTAATGAAAAACTGTTTTTT | CASNGGQPNEKLFF
TRBJ2-2 | few | TRBV7-2 | - | TGTGCCAGCAGCTTTACGCCAGGGTCAGTTGGGGAGCTGTTTTTT | CASSFTPGSVGELFF
TRBJ2-3 | - | TRBV11-2 | - | TGTGCCAGCAGCTTAGGTAGAGATACGCAGTATTTT | CASSLGRDTQYF
TRBJ1-5 | - | TRBV27 | - | TGTGCCAGCAGGTGGGGGCCAGATCAGCCCCAGCATTTT | CASRWGPDQPQHF
TRBJ2-5 | - | TRBV2 | TRBD2 | TGTGCCAGCAGATTCCGGACTAGCGGTCTCCAAGAGACCCAGTACTTC | CASRFRTSGLQETQYF
TRBJ2-7 | - | TRBV18 | TRBD2 | TGTGCCAGCTCATCGGGGGGGGACAAGCCCTACGAGCAGTACTTC | CASSSGGDKPYEQYF
TRBJ2-1 | - | TRBV7-2 | TRBD1 | TGTGCCAGCAGCTTTCAGGGGGCTAGTCCGAATGAGCAGTTCTTC | CASSFQGASPNEQFF
TRBJ1-5 | - | TRBV6-5 | - | TGTGCCAGCAGTATTAGGCAGGGTAGCAATCAGCCCCAGCATTTT | CASSIRQGSNQPQHF
TRBJ1-2 | - | TRBV28 | - | TGTGCCGTCACAGAGAACTATGGCTACACCTTC | CAVTENYGYTF
TRBJ2-3 | - | TRBV30 | TRBD2 | TGTGCCTGGAGTGTATCTGAGGGAGGGCCCTTAGATACGCAGTATTTT | CAWSVSEGGPLDTQYF
TRBJ2-2 | - | TRBV2 | - | TGTGCCAGCAGGAAGGAGGGGGGCACCGGGGAGCTGTTTTTT | CASRKEGGTGELFF
TRBJ1-2 | - | TRBV30 | TRBD1 | TGTGCCTGGAGTGTGGACAGGGTCTATGGCTACACCTTC | CAWSVDRVYGYTF
TRBJ1-1 | once | TRBV11-2 | TRBD1 | TGTGCCAGCAGCCCAAGACACAGGGGGCGCGACTCTGAAGCTTTCTTT | CASSPRHRGRDSEAFF
TRBJ1-1 | few | TRBV4-2 | - | TGTGCCAGCAGCCAGACGAACGGGAACACTGAAGCTTTCTTT | CASSQTNGNTEAFF
TRBJ2-6 | - | TRBV6-1 | TRBD1 | TGTGCCAGCAGTGTTCGACAGGGGGTTAGCTCTGGGGCCAACGTCCTGACTTTC | CASSVRQGVSSGANVLTF
TRBJ1-1 | few | TRBV30 | - | TGTGCCTGGAGTAACCGACAGGTGAGGTTTGAAGCTTTCTTT | CAWSNRQVRFEAFF
TRBJ2-5 | once | TRBV7-9 | - | TGTGCCAGCAGCCTACAGGGCGGCCTTGGGGAGCAGTACTTC | CASSLQGGLGEQYF
TRBJ2-2 | - | TRBV11-2 | TRBD1 | TGTGCCAGCAGCGAACACAGGGGGCGAGGCACCGGGGAGCTGTTTTTT | CASSEHRGRGTGELFF
TRBJ2-1 | - | TRBV11-2 | TRBD2 | TGTGCCAGCAGCCTAGCGGGGGGCCGCTACAATGAGCAGTTCTTC | CASSLAGGRYNEQFF
TRBJ2-5 | - | TRBV5-5 | - | TGTGCCAGCAGCTTGGAAGGGGTTGGGACCCAGTACTTC | CASSLEGVGTQYF
TRBJ1-2 | once | TRBV7-9 | - | TGTGCCAGCAGCCCCGCATCGAGGCGAAACGGCTACACCTTC | CASSPASRRNGYTF
TRBJ2-5 | - | TRBV9 | TRBD1 | TGTGCCAGCAGCTCAATACAGGGGCAAGAGACCCAGTACTTC | CASSSIQGQETQYF
TRBJ2-5 | - | TRBV20-1 | - | TGCAGTGCACTTGGCGGGACCCAGTACTTC | CSALGGTQYF